This T cell receptor beta chain was documented in a study of cytomegalovirus exposure and HLA in healthy donors. The PCR made use of 60 Vbeta and 13 Jbeta primers. Produced via immunoSEQ multiplex PCR; TCRdb's table is partial and in-frame only. This sample has 130,000 to 150,000 clones, with more than 75% found just once. The CDR3 sequence is 16 residues long. The V and J ends lost 5 bases and 4 bases, in that order; junction bases with no gene match: 7. Germline V gives CDR1 SGHTA, CDR2 FQGNSA. The study, taken as a whole, reports: The records held CMV serostatus as the only immune exposure information.

This clone showed up just a few times. Its cognate antigen is unknown. Sequenced sample: PBMCs. The clonotype was recovered from a female donor in good health and CMV-seronegative. The rearrangement joins TRBV7-2 to TRBJ2-3; TRBD2 matches 12 bases. Here the CDR3 DNA reads TGTGCCAGCAGCGACACTAGCGGGGGGAGGGCAGATACGCAGTATTTT. This translates into CASSDTSGGRADTQYF. Together with reference TRBV7-2 and TRBJ2-3, the CDR3 gives the full variable domain: GAGVSQSPSNKVTEKGKDVELRCDPISGHTALYWYRQSLGQGLEFLIYFQGNSAPDKSGLPSDRFSAERTGGSVSTLTIQRTQQEDSAVYLCASSDTSGGRADTQYFGPGTRLTVL.